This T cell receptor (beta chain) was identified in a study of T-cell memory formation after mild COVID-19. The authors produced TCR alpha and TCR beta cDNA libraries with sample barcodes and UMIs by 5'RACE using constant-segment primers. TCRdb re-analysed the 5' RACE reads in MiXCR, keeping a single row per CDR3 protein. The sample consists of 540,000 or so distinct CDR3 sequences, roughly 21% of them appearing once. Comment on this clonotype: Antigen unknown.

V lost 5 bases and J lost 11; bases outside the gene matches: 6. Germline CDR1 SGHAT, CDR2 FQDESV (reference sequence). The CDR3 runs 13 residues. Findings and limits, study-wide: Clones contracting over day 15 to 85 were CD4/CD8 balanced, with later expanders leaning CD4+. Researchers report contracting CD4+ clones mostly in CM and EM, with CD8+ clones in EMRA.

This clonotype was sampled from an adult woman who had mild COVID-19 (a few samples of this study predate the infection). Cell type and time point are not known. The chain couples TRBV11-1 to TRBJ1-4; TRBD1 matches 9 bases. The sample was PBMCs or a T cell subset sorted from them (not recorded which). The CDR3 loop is CASSPGTGKKLFF. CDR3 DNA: TGTGCCAGCAGCCCGGGGACAGGGAAGAAACTGTTTTTT.